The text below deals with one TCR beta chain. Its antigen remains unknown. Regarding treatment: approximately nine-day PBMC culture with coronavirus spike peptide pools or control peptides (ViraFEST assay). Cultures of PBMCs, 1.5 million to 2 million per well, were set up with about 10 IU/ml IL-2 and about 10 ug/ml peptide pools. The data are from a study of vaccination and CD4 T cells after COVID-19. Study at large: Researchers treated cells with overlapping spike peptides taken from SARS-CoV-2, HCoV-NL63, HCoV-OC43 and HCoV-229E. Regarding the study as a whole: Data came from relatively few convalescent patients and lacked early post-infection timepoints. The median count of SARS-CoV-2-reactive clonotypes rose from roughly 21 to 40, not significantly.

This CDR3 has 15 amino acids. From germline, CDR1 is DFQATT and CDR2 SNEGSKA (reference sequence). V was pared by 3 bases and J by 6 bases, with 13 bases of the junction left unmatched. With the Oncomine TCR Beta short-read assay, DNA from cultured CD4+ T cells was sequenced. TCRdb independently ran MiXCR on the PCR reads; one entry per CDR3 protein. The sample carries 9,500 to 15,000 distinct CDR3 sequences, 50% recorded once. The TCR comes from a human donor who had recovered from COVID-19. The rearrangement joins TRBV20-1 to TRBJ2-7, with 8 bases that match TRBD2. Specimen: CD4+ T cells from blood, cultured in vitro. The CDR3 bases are TGCAGTGCTAGTGGAGCGGGAGTCGGGGCTGTCGAGCAGTACTTC. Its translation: CSASGAGVGAVEQYF.